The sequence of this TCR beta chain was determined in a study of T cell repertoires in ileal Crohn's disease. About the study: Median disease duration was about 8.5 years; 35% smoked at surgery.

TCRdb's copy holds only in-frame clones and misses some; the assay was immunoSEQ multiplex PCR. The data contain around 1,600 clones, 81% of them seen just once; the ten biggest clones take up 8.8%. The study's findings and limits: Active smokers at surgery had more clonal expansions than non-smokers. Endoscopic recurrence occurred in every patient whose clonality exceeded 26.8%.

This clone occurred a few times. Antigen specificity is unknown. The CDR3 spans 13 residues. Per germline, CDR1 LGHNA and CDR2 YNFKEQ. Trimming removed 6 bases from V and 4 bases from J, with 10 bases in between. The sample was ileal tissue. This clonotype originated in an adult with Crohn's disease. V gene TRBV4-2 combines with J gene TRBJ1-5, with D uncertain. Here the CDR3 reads CASSASGNQPQHF. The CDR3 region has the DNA TGTGCCAGCAGTGCATCGGGTAATCAGCCCCAGCATTTT.